This T cell receptor (beta chain) derives from a study of CD8+ T cells in alopecia areata. Study-wide points: Numerous expanded lesional clones remained in scalp and blood during tofacitinib.

On this clone: Its antigen is currently unknown.

The treatment was: oral pan-JAK inhibitor, 5-10 mg twice daily. Sorted populations comprised CD4+ and CD8+ T cells obtained from PBMCs. In each case, RNA was isolated and then reverse transcribed into cDNA as the sequencing template. The assay was immunoSEQ multiplex PCR, and TCRdb's table has in-frame clones only and misses some. The repertoire holds around 140,000 clones, with around half as singletons. Trimming took 0 bases from V and 5 from J, leaving 13 bases between them. Germline V gene sequence: CDR1 MNHEY, CDR2 SVGAGI. The CDR3 extends over 16 amino acids. J is TRBJ2-2 and V is TRBV6-5; a possible D gene is TRBD2 (5 bases). This sequence was found in a human donor with alopecia areata. Source: CD8+ T cells sorted from blood, taken at week 4, from a patient treated with tofacitinib. The CDR3 bases are TGTGCCAGCAGTTACTCGAGTGAGGGTTGGACCGGGGAGCTGTTTTTT. This encodes CASSYSSEGWTGELFF.